This T cell receptor beta chain emerged from a study of CD8+CD57+ T cells in acquired aplastic anemia. Study-wide context: Sorted CD4+ and CD8+ cells gave a mean 3.2 ug DNA, range about 0.17 to 27.4 ug.

Notes on the study in general: Patients and controls were found to share roughly 31 CD8+ CDR3 sequences.

TCR beta VDJ and CDR3 profiling used genomic DNA as template. TCRdb reprocessed the reads with MiXCR, giving one entry per CDR3 protein. Found here are 150,000 or so distinct CDR3 sequences, 40% to 60% of them singletons; the top ten hold roughly 29%. Patients selected for sequencing had displayed CD8+CD57+ cell expansion by flow cytometry. As a group, the patients uniformly had severe acquired aplastic anemia. No therapy had been given to the patients at the time of blood sampling. About this clonotype itself: Its specificity is not known.

This receptor was obtained from a human donor with aplastic anemia. The specimen was sorted CD4+, CD8+, or CD8+CD57+ T cells (not recorded which) from PBMCs.

CDR3 DNA sequence: TGTGCCAGTAGTCAACAGACAGGGGCTGGGACTGAAGCTTTCTTT. It codes for CASSQQTGAGTEAFF. The chain joins TRBV19 to TRBJ1-1; TRBD1 aligns across 8 bases. In germline, CDR1 is LNHDA, CDR2 SQIVND (reference sequence). The CDR3 is 15 residues long. After removal of 5 bases from V and 5 bases from J, the junction contained 10 bases not matched to a gene.